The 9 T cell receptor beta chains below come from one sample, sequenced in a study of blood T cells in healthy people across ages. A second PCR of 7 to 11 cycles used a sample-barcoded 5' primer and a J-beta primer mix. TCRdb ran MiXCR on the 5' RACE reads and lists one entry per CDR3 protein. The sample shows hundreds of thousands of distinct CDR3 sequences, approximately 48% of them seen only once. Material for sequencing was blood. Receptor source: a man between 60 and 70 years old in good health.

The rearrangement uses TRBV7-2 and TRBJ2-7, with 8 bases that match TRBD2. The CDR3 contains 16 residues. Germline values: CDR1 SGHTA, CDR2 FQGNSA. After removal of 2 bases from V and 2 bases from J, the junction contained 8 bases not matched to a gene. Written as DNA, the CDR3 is TGTGCCAGCAGCTTACTAGCGGGCACCGCCGCCTACGAGCAGTACTTC. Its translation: CASSLLAGTAAYEQYF.

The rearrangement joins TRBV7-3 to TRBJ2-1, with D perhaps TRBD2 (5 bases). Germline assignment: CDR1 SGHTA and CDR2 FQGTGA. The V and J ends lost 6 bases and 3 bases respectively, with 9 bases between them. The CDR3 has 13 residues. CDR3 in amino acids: CASSTGDYNEQFF. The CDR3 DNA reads TGTGCCAGCAGTACCGGGGACTACAATGAGCAGTTCTTC.

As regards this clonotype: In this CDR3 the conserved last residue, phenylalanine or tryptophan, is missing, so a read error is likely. CDR3 DNA sequence: TGCAGTCTGAAGCGGGGCACAGATACGCAGTATTAT. Translating it yields CSLKRGTDTQYY. The chain employs TRBV20-1 and TRBJ2-3; a possible D gene is TRBD2 (6 bases). Germline values: CDR1 DFQATT, CDR2 SNEGSKA (reference sequence). This CDR3 is 12 amino acids long. Trimming cost V 8 bases and J 1 base, with 10 bases left between them.

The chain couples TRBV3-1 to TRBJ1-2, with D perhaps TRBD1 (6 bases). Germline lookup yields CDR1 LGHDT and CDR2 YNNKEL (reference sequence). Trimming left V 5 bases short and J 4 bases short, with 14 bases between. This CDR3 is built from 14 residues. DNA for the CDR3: TGTGCCAGCAGCGTACATGACAGGTCCTATGGCTACACCTTC. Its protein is CASSVHDRSYGYTF.

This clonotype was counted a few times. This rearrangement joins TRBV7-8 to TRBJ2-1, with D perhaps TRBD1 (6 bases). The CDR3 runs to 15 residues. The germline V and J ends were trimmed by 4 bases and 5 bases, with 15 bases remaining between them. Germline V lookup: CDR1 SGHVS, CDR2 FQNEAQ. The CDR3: CASSSWQGSDNEQFF. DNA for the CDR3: TGTGCCAGCAGCTCCTGGCAGGGGTCTGACAATGAGCAGTTCTTC. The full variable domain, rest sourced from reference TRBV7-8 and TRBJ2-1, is GAGVSQSPRYKVAKRGQDVALRCDPISGHVSLFWYQQALGQGPEFLTYFQNEAQLDKSGLPSDRFFAERPEGSVSTLKIQRTQQEDSAVYLCASSSWQGSDNEQFFGPGTRLTVL.

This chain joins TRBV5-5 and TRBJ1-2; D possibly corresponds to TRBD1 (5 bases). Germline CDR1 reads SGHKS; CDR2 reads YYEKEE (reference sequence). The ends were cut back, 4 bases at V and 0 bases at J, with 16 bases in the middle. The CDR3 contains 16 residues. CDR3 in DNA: TGTGCCAGCAGCGACAGAGCTCCGGACGCTAACTATGGCTACACCTTC. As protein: CASSDRAPDANYGYTF. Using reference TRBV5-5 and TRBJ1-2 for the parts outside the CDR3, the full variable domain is DAGVTQSPTHLIKTRGQQVTLRCSPISGHKSVSWYQQVLGQGPQFIFQYYEKEERGRGNFPDRFSARQFPNYSSELNVNALLLGDSALYLCASSDRAPDANYGYTFGSGTRLTVV.

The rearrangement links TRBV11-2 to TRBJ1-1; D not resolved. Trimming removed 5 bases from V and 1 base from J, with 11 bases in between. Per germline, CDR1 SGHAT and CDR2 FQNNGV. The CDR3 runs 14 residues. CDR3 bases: TGTGCCAGCAGCCTCCGTGAAGGGAACACTGAAGCTTTCTTT. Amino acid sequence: CASSLREGNTEAFF.

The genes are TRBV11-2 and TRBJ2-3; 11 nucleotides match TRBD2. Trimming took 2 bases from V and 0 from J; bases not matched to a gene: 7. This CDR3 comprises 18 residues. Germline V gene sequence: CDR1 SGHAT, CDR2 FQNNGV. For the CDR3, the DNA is TGTGCCAGCAGCTTATCCCCCGTAGCGGGGGGGAGCACAGATACGCAGTATTTT. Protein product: CASSLSPVAGGSTDTQYF.

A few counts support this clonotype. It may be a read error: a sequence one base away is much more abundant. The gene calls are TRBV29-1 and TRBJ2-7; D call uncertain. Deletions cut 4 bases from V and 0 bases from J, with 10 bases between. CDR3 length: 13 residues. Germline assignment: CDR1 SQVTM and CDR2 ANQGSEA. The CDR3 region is CSVGAVSSYEQYF. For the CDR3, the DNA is TGCAGCGTTGGGGCGGTGAGCTCCTACGAGCAGTACTTC.